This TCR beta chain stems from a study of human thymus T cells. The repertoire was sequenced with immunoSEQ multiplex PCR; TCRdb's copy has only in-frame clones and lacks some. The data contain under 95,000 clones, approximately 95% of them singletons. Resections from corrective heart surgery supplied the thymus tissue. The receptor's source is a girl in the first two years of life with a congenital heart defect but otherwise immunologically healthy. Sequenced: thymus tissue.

CDR3 residues: CASSIGGAGTQRGDQPQHF. CDR3 nucleotides: TGTGCCAGTAGTATAGGGGGCGCGGGTACCCAGCGTGGGGACCAGCCCCAGCATTTT. J is TRBJ1-5 and V is TRBV19; possible D gene TRBD1, 5 bases. The germline CDR1 and CDR2 sequences are LNHDA and SQIVND (reference sequence). Trimming left V 1 base short and J 7 bases short, with 26 bases between. This CDR3 has 19 amino acids.